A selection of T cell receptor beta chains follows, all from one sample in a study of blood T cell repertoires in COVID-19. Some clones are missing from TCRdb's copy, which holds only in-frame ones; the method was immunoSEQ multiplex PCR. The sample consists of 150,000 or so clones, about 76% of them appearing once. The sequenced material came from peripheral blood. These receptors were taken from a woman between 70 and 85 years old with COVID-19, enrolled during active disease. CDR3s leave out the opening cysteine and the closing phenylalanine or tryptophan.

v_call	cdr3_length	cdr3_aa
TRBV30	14	AWSATQGATTDTQY
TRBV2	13	ASNPGQGITDTQY
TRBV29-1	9	SPEWENEQF
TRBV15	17	ATSRDRDRGRRAGNTIY
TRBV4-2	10	ASSQATGELF
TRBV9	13	ASSVRSRDRGELY
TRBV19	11	ASSIRSDQPQH
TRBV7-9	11	ASSLGSQDTQY
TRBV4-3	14	ASSQDNGGANEKLF
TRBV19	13	ASGGRGFMNTEAF
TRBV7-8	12	ASSPHYSYNEQF
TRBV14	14	ASSQEGGAFTGELF
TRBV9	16	ASSDGQGMYSGANVLT
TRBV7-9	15	ASSADTGPSGANVLT
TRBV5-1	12	ASSLGENNYGYT
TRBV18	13	ASSQGTEPNQPQH
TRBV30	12	AWSVGLDTGELF
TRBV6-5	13	ASRPGTSVVETQY
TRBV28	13	ASSLLSGGAYEQY
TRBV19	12	ASTRDTPDYGYT
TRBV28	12	ASSLAPNTGELF
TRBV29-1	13	SVEVAGGSTDTQY
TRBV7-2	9	ASRAQDTQY
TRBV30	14	AWSPGLAGGTDTQY
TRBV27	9	ASSSGYGYT
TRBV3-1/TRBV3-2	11	ASSYQIPGELF
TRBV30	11	AWSPQGNQPQH
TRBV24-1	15	ATSEATGTGSLYEQY
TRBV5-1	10	ASSQGSYEQY
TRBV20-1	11	SASVGAGYGYT
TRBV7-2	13	ASSLQGASGETQY
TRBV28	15	ASRDRTSGFPRNEQF
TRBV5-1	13	ASSLDSYSNQPQH
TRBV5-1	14	ASSSTTSGGAGEQY
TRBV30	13	AWSPRTGGVYGYT
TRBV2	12	ASSGVDRNTEAF
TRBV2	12	ASSWGQGSYEQY
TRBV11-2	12	ASGTGVGGNTIY
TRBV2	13	AGSAGGSPNQPQH
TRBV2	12	ASKIEGTPYGYT
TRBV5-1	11	ASTVERGSPLH
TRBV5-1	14	ASKVGTSLPGDTQY
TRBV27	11	ASSFSGANVLT
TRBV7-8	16	ASSLGREGPIRGNTIY
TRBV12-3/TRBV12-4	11	ASRPDSAREAF